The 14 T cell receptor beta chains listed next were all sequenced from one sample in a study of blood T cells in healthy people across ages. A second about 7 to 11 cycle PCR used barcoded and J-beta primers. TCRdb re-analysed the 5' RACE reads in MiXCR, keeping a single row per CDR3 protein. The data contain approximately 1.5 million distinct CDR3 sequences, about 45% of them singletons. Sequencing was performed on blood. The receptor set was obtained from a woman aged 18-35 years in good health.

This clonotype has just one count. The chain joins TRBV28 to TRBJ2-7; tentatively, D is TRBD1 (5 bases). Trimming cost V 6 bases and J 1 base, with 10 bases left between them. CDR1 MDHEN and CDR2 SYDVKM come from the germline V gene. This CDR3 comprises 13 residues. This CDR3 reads CASRRQISYEQYF. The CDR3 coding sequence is TGTGCCAGCAGAAGACAGATATCCTACGAGCAGTACTTC. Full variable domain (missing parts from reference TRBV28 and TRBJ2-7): DVKVTQSSRYLVKRTGEKVFLECVQDMDHENMFWYRQDPGLGLRLIYFSYDVKMKEKGDIPEGYSVSREKKERFSLILESASTNQTSMYLCASRRQISYEQYFGPGTRLTVT.

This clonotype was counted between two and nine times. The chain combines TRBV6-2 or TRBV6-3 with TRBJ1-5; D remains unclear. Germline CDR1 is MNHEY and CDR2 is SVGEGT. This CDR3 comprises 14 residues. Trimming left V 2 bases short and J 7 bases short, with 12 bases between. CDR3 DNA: TGTGCCAGCAGTTACGTACGGCAGGACCAGCCCCAGCATTTT. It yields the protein CASSYVRQDQPQHF.

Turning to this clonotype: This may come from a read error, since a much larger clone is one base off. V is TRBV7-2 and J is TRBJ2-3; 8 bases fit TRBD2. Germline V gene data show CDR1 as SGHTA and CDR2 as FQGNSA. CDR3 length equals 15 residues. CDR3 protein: CVSRSGSHGTDTQYF. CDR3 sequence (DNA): TGTGTCAGCCGAAGCGGGAGCCATGGCACAGATACGCAGTATTTT.

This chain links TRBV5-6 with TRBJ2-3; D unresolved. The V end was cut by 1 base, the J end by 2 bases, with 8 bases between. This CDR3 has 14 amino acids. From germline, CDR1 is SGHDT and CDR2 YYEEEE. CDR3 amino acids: CASSLNGPTDTQYF. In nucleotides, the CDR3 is TGTGCCAGCAGCTTGAACGGGCCCACAGATACGCAGTATTTT.

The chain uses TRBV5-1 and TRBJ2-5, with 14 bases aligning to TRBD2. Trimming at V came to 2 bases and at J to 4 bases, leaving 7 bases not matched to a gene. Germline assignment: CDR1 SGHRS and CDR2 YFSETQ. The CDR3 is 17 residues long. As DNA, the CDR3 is TGCGCCAGCAGCTTATCCCCGACTAGCGGGAGGGGAGAGACCCAGTACTTC. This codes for CASSLSPTSGRGETQYF.

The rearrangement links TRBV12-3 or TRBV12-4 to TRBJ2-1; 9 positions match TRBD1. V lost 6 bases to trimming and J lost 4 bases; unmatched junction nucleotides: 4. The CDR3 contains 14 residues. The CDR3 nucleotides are TGTGCCAGCAGACTACAGGGGGCTTACAATGAGCAGTTCTTC. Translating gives CASRLQGAYNEQFF.

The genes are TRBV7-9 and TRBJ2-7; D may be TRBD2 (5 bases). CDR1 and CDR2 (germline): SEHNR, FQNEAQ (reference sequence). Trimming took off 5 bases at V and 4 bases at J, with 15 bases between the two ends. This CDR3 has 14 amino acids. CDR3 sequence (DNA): TGTGCCAGCAGCCCAGACTATAAACCTTACGAGCAGTACTTC. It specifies CASSPDYKPYEQYF. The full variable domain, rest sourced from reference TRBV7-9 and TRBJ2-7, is DTGVSQNPRHKITKRGQNVTFRCDPISEHNRLYWYRQTLGQGPEFLTYFQNEAQLEKSRLLSDRFSAERPKGSFSTLEIQRTEQGDSAMYLCASSPDYKPYEQYFGPGTRLTVT.

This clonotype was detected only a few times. DNA for the CDR3: TGTGCCAGCAGTGATAGCGGGGGGGCGTCCTACAATGAGCAGTACTTC. Its translation: CASSDSGGASYNEQYF. J is TRBJ2-1 and V is TRBV2; TRBD2 matches 11 bases. Matching the DNA end better, TRBJ2-7 makes the J call doubtful. The germline gives CDR1 SNHLY, CDR2 FYNNEI. CDR3 length: 16 residues.

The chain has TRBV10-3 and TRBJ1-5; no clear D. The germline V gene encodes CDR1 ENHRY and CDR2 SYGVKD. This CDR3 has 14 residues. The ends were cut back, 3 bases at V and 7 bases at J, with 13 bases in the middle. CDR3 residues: CAISDYPGLQPQHF. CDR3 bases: TGTGCCATCAGTGATTATCCGGGTTTACAGCCCCAGCATTTT.

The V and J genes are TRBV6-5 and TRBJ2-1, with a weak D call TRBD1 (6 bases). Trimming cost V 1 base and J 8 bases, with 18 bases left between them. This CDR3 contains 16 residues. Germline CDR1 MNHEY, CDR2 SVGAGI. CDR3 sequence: CASSYLTGQKGDEQFF. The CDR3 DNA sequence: TGTGCCAGCAGTTACTTAACGGGACAAAAGGGTGATGAGCAGTTCTTC.

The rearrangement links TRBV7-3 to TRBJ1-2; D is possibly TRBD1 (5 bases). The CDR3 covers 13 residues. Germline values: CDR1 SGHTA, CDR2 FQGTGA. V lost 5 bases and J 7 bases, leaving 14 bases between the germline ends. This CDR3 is CASSPEPGGGYTF. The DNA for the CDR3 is TGTGCCAGCAGCCCAGAACCCGGGGGTGGCTACACCTTC.

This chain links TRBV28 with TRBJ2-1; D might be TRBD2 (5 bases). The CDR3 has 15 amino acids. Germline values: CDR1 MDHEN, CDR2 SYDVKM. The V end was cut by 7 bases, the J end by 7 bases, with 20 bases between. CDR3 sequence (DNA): TGTGCCAGCACGGACTTTAGATTAATTGGGAATGAGCAGTTCTTC. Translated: CASTDFRLIGNEQFF.

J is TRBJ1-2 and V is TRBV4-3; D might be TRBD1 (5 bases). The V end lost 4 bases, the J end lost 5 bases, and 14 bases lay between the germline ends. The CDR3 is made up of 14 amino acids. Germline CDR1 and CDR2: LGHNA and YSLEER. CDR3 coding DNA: TGCGCCAGCAGCCTTCAAACTCGGGGGTATGGCTACACCTTC. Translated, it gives CASSLQTRGYGYTF.

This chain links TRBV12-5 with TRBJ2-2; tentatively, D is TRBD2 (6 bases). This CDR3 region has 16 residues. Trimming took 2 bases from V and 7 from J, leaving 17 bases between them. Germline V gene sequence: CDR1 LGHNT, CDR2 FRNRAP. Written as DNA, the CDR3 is TGTGCTAGTGGTTTGAACCCTCGGGGGATACACGGGGAGCTGTTTTTT. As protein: CASGLNPRGIHGELFF. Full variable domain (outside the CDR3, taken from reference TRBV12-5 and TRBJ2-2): DARVTQTPRHKVTEMGQEVTMRCQPILGHNTVFWYRQTMMQGLELLAYFRNRAPLDDSGMPKDRFSAEMPDATLATLKIQPSEPRDSAVYFCASGLNPRGIHGELFFGEGSRLTVL.